Below are 4 T cell receptor beta chains sequenced from a single sample in a study of blood T cells in healthy people across ages. A second PCR, run for about 7 to 11 cycles, used a sample-barcoded 5' primer plus a J-beta primer mix. TCRdb passed the 5' RACE reads through MiXCR, listing each CDR3 protein once. Altogether 500,000 to 600,000 distinct CDR3 sequences are present, 25% to 30% being singletons, with the ten largest covering approximately 17%. The sample taken for sequencing was blood. Receptor source: a woman aged 70 to 79 in good health.

This rearrangement joins TRBV20-1 to TRBJ1-2; D not resolved. The CDR3 consists of 13 residues. V lost 0 bases and J lost 8, with 13 bases in between. Germline V gene data show CDR1 as DFQATT and CDR2 as SNEGSKA (reference sequence). The CDR3 protein is CSARDLGLRGYTF. The CDR3 bases are TGCAGTGCTAGAGATCTAGGCCTCCGGGGCTACACCTTC.

The genes are TRBV20-1 and TRBJ2-5; 14 positions match TRBD2. The V segment lost 2 bases and the J segment 4 bases; nucleotides outside the gene matches: 3. Germline V CDR1 and CDR2: DFQATT, SNEGSKA (reference sequence). This CDR3 is built from 15 residues. For the CDR3, the DNA is TGCAGTGCTAGACGACTAGCGGGGGGGGTAGAGACCCAGTACTTC. This codes for CSARRLAGGVETQYF.

This clonotype was detected a few times. The chain employs TRBV27 and TRBJ2-7; TRBD2 matches at 7 bases. The length of the CDR3 is 14 residues. Germline V gives CDR1 MNHEY, CDR2 SMNVEV (reference sequence). The J segment lost 2 bases and the V segment lost 6 bases, leaving 7 bases of the junction unmatched. The CDR3 sequence is CASSPAGLPYEQYF. CDR3 nucleotide sequence: TGTGCCAGCAGCCCAGCGGGGCTCCCCTACGAGCAGTACTTC.

This clonotype has more than one count but fewer than ten. The chain carries TRBV11-2 and TRBJ2-3, with D possibly TRBD2 on 6 matching bases. V lost 3 bases and J 6 bases, leaving 10 bases between the germline ends. This CDR3 spans 13 amino acids. Per germline, CDR1 SGHAT and CDR2 FQNNGV. The CDR3 region has the DNA TGTGCCAGCAGCTTCCCGGGGGTGGATACGCAGTATTTT. This sequence encodes CASSFPGVDTQYF. Full variable domain (remainder filled in from reference TRBV11-2 and TRBJ2-3): EAGVAQSPRYKIIEKRQSVAFWCNPISGHATLYWYQQILGQGPKLLIQFQNNGVVDDSQLPKDRFSAERLKGVDSTLKIQPAKLEDSAVYLCASSFPGVDTQYFGPGTRLTVL.